This T cell receptor beta chain was documented in a study of blood T cells in healthy people across ages. The second PCR ran roughly 7 to 12 cycles with a sample-barcoded 5' primer and J-beta primers. TCRdb re-derived calls from the 5' RACE reads in MiXCR, one entry per CDR3 protein. The repertoire includes about 930,000 distinct CDR3 sequences, 25% to 35% of them detected once, and 10% sits in the top ten. The germline V gene has CDR1 KGHDR and CDR2 SFDVKD. Trimming left V 2 bases short and J 8 bases short, with 6 bases between. The length of the CDR3 is 12 residues. These sequences were also reported in another study, on T cells of mothers and their children.

The source material was blood. This TCR was sampled from a woman in her 40s in good health. This sequence joins TRBV24-1 and TRBJ2-1, with D unclear. CDR3 amino acids: CATSDYEDEQFF. The CDR3, as DNA: TGTGCCACCAGTGATTATGAGGATGAGCAGTTCTTC.